This record looks at one T cell receptor beta chain sequence and its context. Its cognate antigen has yet to be identified. No much larger clone exists at a distance of one base, and base qualities are not known. The sequencer listed for this sample is Illumina HiSeq 1500. The public reads were reanalyzed by TCRdb: fastp trimming at Q25, MiXCR alignment, in-frame beta chains only. All rows with the same CDR3 protein become a single entry with the most common DNA and genes. For this sample there are about half a million distinct CDR3 sequences; about 39% appear just once. Of the sample, 40% to 50% falls within the top ten clones. This sample is part of a study of T cell repertoires in cytomegalovirus infection (dated by TCRdb to between 2018 and 2020). In terms of the full investigation: Peptide stimulations targeted recently identified HLA-C-restricted CMV epitopes, whose presentation resists viral immunomodulation, together with well-studied HLA-B-restricted epitopes. Because public TCR beta signatures pointed to carriage of CMV infection together with the matching HLA type, the HLA type of each donor mattered for the analysis. The paper as a whole reports these results and caveats: In both this cohort and an independent roughly 350-donor cohort, the cumulative frequency of public TCR beta family members distinguished carriers of CMV infection plus the relevant HLA type. In the ex vivo response, HLA-C-restricted CMV-specific TCR beta clonotypes were dominant, and in two of eight donors the single most frequent clonotype came from this HLA-C-restricted group.

In the paper's terms, the treatment or condition label means: in vitro stimulation with specific CMV peptide epitopes to enrich CMV-specific T cells. The starting material was cultured PBMCs, obtained from culture after CMV antigen stimulation. The source is a human donor in good health (CMV status not recorded). Some clones in this sample may be carry-over from other donors' samples.

The nucleotide sequence reads as follows: TGTGCCAGCAGGTCAGACCTTGGTTTAGCCAACGTCCTGACTTTC. Its protein reads: CASRSDLGLANVLTF. In this chain, TRBV2 is recombined with TRBJ2-6, with no confidently assigned D gene. V is cut by 6 bases and J by 7 bases, and the space between the germline ends is 16 bases. The CDR3, from cysteine to phenylalanine, totals 15 residues. Just CDR3 DNA is preserved here, 45 bases in frame from base 1. CDR1 and CDR2 (SNHLY, FYNNEI) derive from the germline V gene. The full variable domain, completed from the reference TRBV2 and TRBJ2-6 proteins outside the CDR3, reads EPEVTQTPSHQVTQMGQEVILRCVPISNHLYFYWYRQILGQKVEFLVSFYNNEISEKSEIFDDQFSVERPDGSNFTLKIRSTKLEDSAMYFCASRSDLGLANVLTFGAGSRLTVL.